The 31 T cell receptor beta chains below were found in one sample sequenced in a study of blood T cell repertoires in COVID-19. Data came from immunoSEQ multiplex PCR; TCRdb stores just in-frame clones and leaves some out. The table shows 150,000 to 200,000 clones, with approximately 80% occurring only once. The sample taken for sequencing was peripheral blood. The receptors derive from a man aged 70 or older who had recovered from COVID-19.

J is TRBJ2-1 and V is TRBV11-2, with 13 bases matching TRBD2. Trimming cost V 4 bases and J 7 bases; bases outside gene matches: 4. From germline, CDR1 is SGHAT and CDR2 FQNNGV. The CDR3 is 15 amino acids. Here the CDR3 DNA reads TGTGCCAGCAGCTCTGGACTAGCGGGGGCTAATGAGCAGTTCTTC. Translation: CASSSGLAGANEQFF.

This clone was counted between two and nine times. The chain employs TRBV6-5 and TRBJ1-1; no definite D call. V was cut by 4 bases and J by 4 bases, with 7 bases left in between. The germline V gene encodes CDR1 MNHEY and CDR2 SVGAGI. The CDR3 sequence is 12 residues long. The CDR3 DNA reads TGTGCCAGCAGTTCGCCGAGCACTGAAGCTTTCTTT. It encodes CASSSPSTEAFF.

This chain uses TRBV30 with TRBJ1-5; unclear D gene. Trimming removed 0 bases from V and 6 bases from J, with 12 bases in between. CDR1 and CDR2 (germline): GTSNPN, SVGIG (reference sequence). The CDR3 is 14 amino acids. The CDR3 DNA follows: TGTGCCTGGAGTGTGACAACGGCAGGTCAGCCCCAGCATTTT. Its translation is CAWSVTTAGQPQHF.

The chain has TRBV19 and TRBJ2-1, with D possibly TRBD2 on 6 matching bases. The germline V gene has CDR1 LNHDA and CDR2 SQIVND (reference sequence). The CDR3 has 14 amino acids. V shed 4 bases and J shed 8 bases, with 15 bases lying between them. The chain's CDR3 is CASSNPRLVDEQFF. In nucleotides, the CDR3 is TGTGCCAGTAGTAACCCTCGACTAGTAGATGAGCAGTTCTTC.

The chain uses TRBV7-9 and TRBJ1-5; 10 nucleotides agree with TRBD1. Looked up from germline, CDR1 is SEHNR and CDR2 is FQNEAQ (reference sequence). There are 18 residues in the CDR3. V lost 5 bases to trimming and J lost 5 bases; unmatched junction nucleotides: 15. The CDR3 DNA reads TGTGCCAGCAGCACTACCGGGACAGGGGACTTTGAGGATCAGCCCCAGCATTTT. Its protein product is CASSTTGTGDFEDQPQHF.

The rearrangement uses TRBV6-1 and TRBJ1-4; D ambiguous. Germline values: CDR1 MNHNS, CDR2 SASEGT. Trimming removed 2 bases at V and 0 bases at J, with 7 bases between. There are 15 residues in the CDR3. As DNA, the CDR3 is TGTGCCAGCAGTGAATTTTCAGCAACTAATGAAAAACTGTTTTTT. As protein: CASSEFSATNEKLFF.

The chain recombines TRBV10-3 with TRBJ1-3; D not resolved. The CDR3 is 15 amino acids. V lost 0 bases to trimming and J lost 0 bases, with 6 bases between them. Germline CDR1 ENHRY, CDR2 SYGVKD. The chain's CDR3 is CAISESEYSGNTIYF. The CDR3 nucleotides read TGTGCCATCAGTGAGTCGGAGTACTCTGGAAACACCATATATTTT.

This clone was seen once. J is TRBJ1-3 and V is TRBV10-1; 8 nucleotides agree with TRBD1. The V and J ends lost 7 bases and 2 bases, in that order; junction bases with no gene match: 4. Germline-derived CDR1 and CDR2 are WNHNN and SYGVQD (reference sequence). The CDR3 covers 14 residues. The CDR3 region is CASTMTGAGNTIYF. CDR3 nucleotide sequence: TGCGCCAGCACCATGACAGGGGCTGGAAACACCATATATTTT.

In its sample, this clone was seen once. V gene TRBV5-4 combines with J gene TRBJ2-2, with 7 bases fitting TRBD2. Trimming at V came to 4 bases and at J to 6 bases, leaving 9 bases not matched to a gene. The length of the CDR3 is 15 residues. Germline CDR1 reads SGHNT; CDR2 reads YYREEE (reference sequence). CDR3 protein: CASSATSVGPGELFF. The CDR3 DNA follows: TGTGCCAGCAGCGCCACTAGCGTCGGGCCCGGGGAGCTGTTTTTT. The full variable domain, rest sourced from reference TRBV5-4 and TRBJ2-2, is ETGVTQSPTHLIKTRGQQVTLRCSSQSGHNTVSWYQQALGQGPQFIFQYYREEENGRGNFPPRFSGLQFPNYSSELNVNALELDDSALYLCASSATSVGPGELFFGEGSRLTVL.

The CDR3 nucleotides are TGTGCCAGCAGCCGCGACAGGTACGAGCAGTACTTC. This translates into CASSRDRYEQYF. The chain uses TRBV3-1 (or the pseudogene TRBV3-2) and TRBJ2-7, with D maybe TRBD1 (6 bases). Between the trimmed V and J ends, which lost 4 bases and 4 bases, there was a span of 8 bases. The germline gives CDR1 LGHDT, CDR2 YNNKEL (reference sequence). The CDR3 length is 12 residues.

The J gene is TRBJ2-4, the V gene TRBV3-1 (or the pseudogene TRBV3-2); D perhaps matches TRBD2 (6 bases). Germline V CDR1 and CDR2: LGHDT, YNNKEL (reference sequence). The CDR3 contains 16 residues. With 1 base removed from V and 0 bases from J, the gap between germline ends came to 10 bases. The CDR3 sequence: CASSQGSGLAKNIQYF. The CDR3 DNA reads TGTGCCAGCAGCCAAGGTTCGGGACTAGCCAAAAACATTCAGTACTTC.

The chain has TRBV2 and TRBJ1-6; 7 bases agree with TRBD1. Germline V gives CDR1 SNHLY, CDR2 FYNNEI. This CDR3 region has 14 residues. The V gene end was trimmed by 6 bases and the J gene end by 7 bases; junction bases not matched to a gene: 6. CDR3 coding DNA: TGTGCCAGCAGGGACGGGACAGTGAATTCACCCCTCCACTTT. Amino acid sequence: CASRDGTVNSPLHF.

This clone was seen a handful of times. The CDR3 loop reads CASSQGAPLLEQYF. In nucleotides, the CDR3 is TGTGCCAGCAGCCAAGGGGCCCCTCTGTTAGAGCAGTACTTC. This chain joins TRBV3-1 (or the pseudogene TRBV3-2) and TRBJ2-7; D is unresolved. The germline V gene has CDR1 LGHDT and CDR2 YNNKEL (reference sequence). Trimming removed 1 base at V and 7 bases at J, with 14 bases between. The CDR3 consists of 14 residues.

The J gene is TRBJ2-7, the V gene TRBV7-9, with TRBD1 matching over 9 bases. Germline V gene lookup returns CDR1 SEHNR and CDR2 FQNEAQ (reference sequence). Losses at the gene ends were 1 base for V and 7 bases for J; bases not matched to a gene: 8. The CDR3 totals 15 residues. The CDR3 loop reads CASSLGQGEWYEQYF. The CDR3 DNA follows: TGTGCCAGCAGCTTAGGACAGGGGGAATGGTATGAGCAGTACTTC.

CDR3 DNA: TGTGCCAGCAGCTTATATGGGACACTCAACACCGGGGAGCTGTTTTTT. Translated: CASSLYGTLNTGELFF. The V gene is TRBV7-2, the J gene TRBJ2-2; perhaps TRBD1 as D (6 bases). V lost 2 bases and J lost 2, with 12 bases in between. The germline CDR1 and CDR2 sequences are SGHTA and FQGNSA. This CDR3 has 16 amino acids.

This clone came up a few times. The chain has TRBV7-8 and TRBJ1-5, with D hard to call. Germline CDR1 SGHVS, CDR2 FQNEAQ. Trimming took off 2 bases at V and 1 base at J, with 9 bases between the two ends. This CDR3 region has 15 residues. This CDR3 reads CASSLRGLSNQPQHF. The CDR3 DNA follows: TGTGCCAGCAGCTTACGAGGGTTAAGCAATCAGCCCCAGCATTTT.

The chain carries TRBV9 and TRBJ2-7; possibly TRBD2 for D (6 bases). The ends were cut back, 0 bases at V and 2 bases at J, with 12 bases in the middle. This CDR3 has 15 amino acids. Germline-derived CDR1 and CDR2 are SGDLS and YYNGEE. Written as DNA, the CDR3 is TGTGCCAGCAGCGTAGGGGTTAGCGGACCCTACGAGCAGTACTTC. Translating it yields CASSVGVSGPYEQYF.

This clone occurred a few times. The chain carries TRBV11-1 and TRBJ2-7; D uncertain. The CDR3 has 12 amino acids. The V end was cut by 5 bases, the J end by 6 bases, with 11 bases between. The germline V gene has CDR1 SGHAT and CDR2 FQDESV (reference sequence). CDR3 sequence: CASSAGFSEQYF. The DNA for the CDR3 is TGTGCCAGCAGCGCCGGGTTCTCCGAGCAGTACTTC.

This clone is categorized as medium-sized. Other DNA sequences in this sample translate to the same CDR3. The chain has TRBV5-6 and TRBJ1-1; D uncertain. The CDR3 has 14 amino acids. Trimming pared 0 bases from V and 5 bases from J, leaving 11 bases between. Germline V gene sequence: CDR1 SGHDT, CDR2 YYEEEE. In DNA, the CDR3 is TGTGCCAGCAGCTTGGCCGGAGGAGGGACTGAAGCTTTCTTT. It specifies CASSLAGGGTEAFF.

The CDR3 DNA follows: TGTGCCAGCAGCCATCGAGACATAACGAACACCGGGGAGCTGTTTTTT. Protein product: CASSHRDITNTGELFF. This chain connects TRBV3-1 (or the pseudogene TRBV3-2) to TRBJ2-2; D call uncertain. V dropped 3 bases and J dropped 0 bases, with 11 bases sitting between them. The CDR3 covers 16 residues. Germline loops: CDR1 LGHDT, CDR2 YNNKEL (reference sequence).

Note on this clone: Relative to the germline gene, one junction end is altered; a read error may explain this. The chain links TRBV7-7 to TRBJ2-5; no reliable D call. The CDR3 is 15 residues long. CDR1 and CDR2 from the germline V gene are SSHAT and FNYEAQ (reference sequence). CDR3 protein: CASSLGRTLLETQYF. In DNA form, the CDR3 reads TGTGCTAGCAGCTTAGGCAGAACCCTCCTGGAGACCCAGTACTTC.

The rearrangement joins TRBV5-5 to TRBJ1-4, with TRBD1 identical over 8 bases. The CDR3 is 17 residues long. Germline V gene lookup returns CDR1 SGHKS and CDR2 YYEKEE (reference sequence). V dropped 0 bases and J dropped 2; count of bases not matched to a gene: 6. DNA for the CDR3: TGTGCCAGCAGCTTGGCCCGGACAGGGCAGACTAATGAAAAACTGTTTTTT. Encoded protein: CASSLARTGQTNEKLFF.

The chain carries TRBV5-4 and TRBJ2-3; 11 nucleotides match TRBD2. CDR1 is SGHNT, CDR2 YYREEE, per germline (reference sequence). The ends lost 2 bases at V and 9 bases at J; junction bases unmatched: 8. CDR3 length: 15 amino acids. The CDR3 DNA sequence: TGTGCCAGCAGCTTCCTAGCGGGAGGAGGGGGGACGCAGTATTTT. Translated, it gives CASSFLAGGGGTQYF.

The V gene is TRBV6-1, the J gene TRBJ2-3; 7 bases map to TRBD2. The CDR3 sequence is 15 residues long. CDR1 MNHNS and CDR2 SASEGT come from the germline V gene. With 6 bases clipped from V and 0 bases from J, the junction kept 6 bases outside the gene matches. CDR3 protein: CASRLTSDSTDTQYF. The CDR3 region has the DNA TGTGCCAGCAGATTAACTAGCGATAGCACAGATACGCAGTATTTT.

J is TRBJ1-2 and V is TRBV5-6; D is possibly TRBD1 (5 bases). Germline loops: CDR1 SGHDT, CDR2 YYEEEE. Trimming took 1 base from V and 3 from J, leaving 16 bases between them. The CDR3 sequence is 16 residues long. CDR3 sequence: CASSLWGAGVDYGYTF. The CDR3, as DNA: TGTGCCAGCAGCTTGTGGGGAGCGGGGGTGGACTATGGCTACACCTTC.

The chain's CDR3 is CASSIEWGVSNQPQHF. The CDR3, as DNA: TGTGCCAGTAGTATAGAATGGGGGGTGAGCAATCAGCCCCAGCATTTT. The chain combines TRBV19 with TRBJ1-5, with D possibly matching TRBD1 (5 bases). The germline V and J ends were trimmed by 0 bases and 1 base, with 10 bases remaining between them. CDR1 is LNHDA and CDR2 is SQIVND in the germline V gene (reference sequence). The CDR3 loop spans 16 amino acids. Looking up the rest from reference TRBV19 and TRBJ1-5 gives the full variable domain: DGGITQSPKYLFRKEGQNVTLSCEQNLNHDAMYWYRQDPGQGLRLIYYSQIVNDFQKGDIAEGYSVSREKKESFPLTVTSAQKNPTAFYLCASSIEWGVSNQPQHFGDGTRLSIL.

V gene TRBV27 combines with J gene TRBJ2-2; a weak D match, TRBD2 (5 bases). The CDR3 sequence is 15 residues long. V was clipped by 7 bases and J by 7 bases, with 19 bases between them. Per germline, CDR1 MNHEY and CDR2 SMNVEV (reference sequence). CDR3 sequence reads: CASIKLGGVGGELFF. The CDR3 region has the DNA TGTGCCAGCATCAAGTTAGGAGGTGTGGGCGGGGAGCTGTTTTTT.

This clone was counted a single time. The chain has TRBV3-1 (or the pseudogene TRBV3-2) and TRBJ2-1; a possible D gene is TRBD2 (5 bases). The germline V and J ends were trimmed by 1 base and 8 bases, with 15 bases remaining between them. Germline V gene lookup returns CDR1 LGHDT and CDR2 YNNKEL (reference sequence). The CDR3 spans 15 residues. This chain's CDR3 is CASSQVANLGDEQFF. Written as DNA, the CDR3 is TGTGCCAGCAGCCAAGTAGCGAACCTGGGCGATGAGCAGTTCTTC.

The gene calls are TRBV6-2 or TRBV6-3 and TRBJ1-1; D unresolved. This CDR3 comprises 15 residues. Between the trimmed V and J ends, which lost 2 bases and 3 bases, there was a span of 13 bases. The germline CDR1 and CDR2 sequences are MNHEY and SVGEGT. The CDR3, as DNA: TGTGCCAGCAGTTACCTTGCGACGGGTGACACTGAAGCTTTCTTT. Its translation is CASSYLATGDTEAFF.

Here the CDR3 DNA reads TGTGCCAGCAGCCAAGGAAGCCAGGGGGGGCCCCAGCATTTT. Its protein product is CASSQGSQGGPQHF. The rearrangement uses TRBV3-1 (or the pseudogene TRBV3-2) and TRBJ1-5; 7 nucleotides match TRBD1. CDR3 length equals 14 residues. Germline CDR1 and CDR2: LGHDT and YNNKEL (reference sequence). The trim removed 1 base at V and 9 bases at J, leaving 6 bases unmatched.

The CDR3 reads CASSLDAGYTGELFF. The CDR3 coding sequence is TGTGCCAGCAGCTTAGATGCGGGGTATACCGGGGAGCTGTTTTTT. The gene calls are TRBV7-2 and TRBJ2-2; a weak D match, TRBD2 (6 bases). The germline gives CDR1 SGHTA, CDR2 FQGNSA. Deletions cut 1 base from V and 5 bases from J, with 11 bases between. This CDR3 spans 15 amino acids.